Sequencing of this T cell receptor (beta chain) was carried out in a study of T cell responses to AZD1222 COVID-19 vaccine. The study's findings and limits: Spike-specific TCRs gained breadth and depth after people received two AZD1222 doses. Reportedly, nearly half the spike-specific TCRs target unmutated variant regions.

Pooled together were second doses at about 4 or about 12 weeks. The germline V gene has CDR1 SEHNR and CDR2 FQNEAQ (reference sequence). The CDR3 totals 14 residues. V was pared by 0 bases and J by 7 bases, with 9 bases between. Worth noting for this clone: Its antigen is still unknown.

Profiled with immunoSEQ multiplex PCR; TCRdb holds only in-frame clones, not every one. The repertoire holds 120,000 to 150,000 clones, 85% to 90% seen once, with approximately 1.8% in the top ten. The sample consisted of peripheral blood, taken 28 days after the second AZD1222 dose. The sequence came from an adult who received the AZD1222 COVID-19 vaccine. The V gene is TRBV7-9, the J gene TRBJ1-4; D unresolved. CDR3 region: CASSLAARVEKLFF. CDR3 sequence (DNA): TGTGCCAGCAGCTTAGCGGCCCGGGTTGAAAAACTGTTTTTT.